These 21 T cell receptor beta chains share one sample of origin, sequenced in a study of sequential checkpoint blockade in melanoma. The treatment was: randomized to nivolumab then ipilimumab (arm A) or the reverse (arm B). Produced via immunoSEQ multiplex PCR; TCRdb's table is partial and in-frame only. The repertoire holds approximately 31,000 clones, with around 88% as singletons. This material consisted of CD8+ T cells sorted from blood (inferred from file names), taken from a patient given nivolumab and ipilimumab in sequence. These receptors were obtained from a human donor with melanoma.

This chain uses TRBV20-1 with TRBJ2-7, with a possible D match to TRBD2 (5 bases). From germline, CDR1 is DFQATT and CDR2 SNEGSKA (reference sequence). CDR3 length equals 11 residues. Trimming removed 1 base at V and 7 bases at J, with 8 bases between. The CDR3 DNA is TGCAGTGCTAGAGCGGGGTGGGAGCAGTACTTC. Its translation is CSARAGWEQYF.

The rearrangement joins TRBV4-3 to TRBJ2-7, with 7 nucleotides matching TRBD1. Germline V gives CDR1 LGHNA, CDR2 YSLEER. The CDR3 totals 15 residues. V dropped 4 bases and J dropped 1; count of bases not matched to a gene: 7. The CDR3 reads CASSPKYRGSYEQYF. Here the CDR3 DNA reads TGCGCCAGCAGCCCGAAATACAGGGGTTCCTACGAGCAGTACTTC.

This chain connects TRBV25-1 to TRBJ1-1, with D hard to call. The germline CDR1 and CDR2 sequences are MGHDK and SYGVNS. V was shortened by 2 bases and J by 4 bases, with 8 bases between the two germline ends. CDR3 size: 13 residues. CDR3 DNA: TGTGCCAGCAGTGAAGCGAGAGGCACTGAAGCTTTCTTT. It is translated as CASSEARGTEAFF.

The rearrangement links TRBV30 to TRBJ2-3, with TRBD1 identical over 10 bases. The germline CDR1 and CDR2 sequences are GTSNPN and SVGIG (reference sequence). The J segment lost 0 bases and the V segment lost 3 bases, leaving 6 bases of the junction unmatched. This CDR3 is built from 16 residues. The CDR3 nucleotides read TGTGCCTGGAGCCAACTGGACAGGGGGAGCACAGATACGCAGTATTTT. Translating it yields CAWSQLDRGSTDTQYF.

This chain joins TRBV2 and TRBJ2-7; 7 nucleotides align to TRBD2. The CDR3 loop spans 12 amino acids. After removal of 8 bases from V and 5 bases from J, the junction contained 6 bases not matched to a gene. Germline-derived CDR1 and CDR2 are SNHLY and FYNNEI. The CDR3 nucleotides read TGTGCCAGCCGGGGTCGGGGGGACGAGCAGTACTTC. It encodes CASRGRGDEQYF.

V usage is TRBV5-4 and J usage is TRBJ2-7, with TRBD1 matching over 7 bases. The junction had 7 bases not matched to a gene; V was cut back by 4 bases and J by 6 bases. This CDR3 contains 13 residues. Germline lookup yields CDR1 SGHNT and CDR2 YYREEE (reference sequence). The CDR3 DNA follows: TGTGCCAGCAGCCCCGACAGGGAAGGCGAGCAGTACTTC. Translating it yields CASSPDREGEQYF.

J is TRBJ1-5 and V is TRBV27, with 8 positions matching TRBD1. Germline-derived CDR1 and CDR2 are MNHEY and SMNVEV (reference sequence). The CDR3 is 16 residues long. The trim removed 2 bases at V and 4 bases at J, leaving 7 bases unmatched. The CDR3 spells CASSLGGGTGNQPQHF. CDR3 coding DNA: TGTGCCAGCAGTTTAGGAGGGGGGACAGGTAATCAGCCCCAGCATTTT.

The chain links TRBV11-2 to TRBJ2-5; 12 nucleotides match TRBD2. Germline CDR1 SGHAT, CDR2 FQNNGV. Trimming at V came to 5 bases and at J to 5 bases, leaving 15 bases not matched to a gene. The CDR3 has 18 amino acids. The CDR3 DNA reads TGTGCCAGCAGCAAAGACACGAGACTAGCGGGAGATGGGGAGACCCAGTACTTC. Protein product: CASSKDTRLAGDGETQYF.

The rearrangement links TRBV10-1 to TRBJ1-1; D unclear. The CDR3 totals 13 residues. Germline lookup yields CDR1 WNHNN and CDR2 SYGVQD (reference sequence). V lost 3 bases, J lost 4 bases, and 9 bases lay in between. The CDR3 DNA sequence: TGCGCCAGCAGTGATTCTACGGGCACTGAAGCTTTCTTT. The encoded protein is CASSDSTGTEAFF.

The chain carries TRBV6-5 and TRBJ2-5; a possible D gene is TRBD1 (6 bases). Germline-derived CDR1 and CDR2 are MNHEY and SVGAGI. The CDR3 is made up of 13 amino acids. V was pared by 8 bases and J by 3 bases, with 13 bases between. CDR3 in amino acids: CASRGHMEETQYF. The CDR3 DNA sequence: TGTGCCAGCCGGGGACATATGGAAGAGACCCAGTACTTC.

The J gene is TRBJ2-1, the V gene TRBV11-2; maybe TRBD1 (7 bases). The CDR3 is made up of 14 amino acids. V shed 0 bases and J shed 8 bases, with 11 bases lying between them. In germline, CDR1 is SGHAT, CDR2 FQNNGV. The CDR3 DNA is TGTGCCAGCAGCTTAGAACCCAGGGGGGATGAGCAGTTCTTC. The encoded protein is CASSLEPRGDEQFF.

This chain's CDR3 is CASSQGDNYEQYF. DNA of the CDR3: TGTGCCAGCAGCCAAGGTGACAACTACGAGCAGTACTTC. The chain uses TRBV4-2 and TRBJ2-7; D call uncertain. Per germline, CDR1 LGHNA and CDR2 YNFKEQ. This CDR3 spans 13 amino acids. The V and J ends lost 1 base and 3 bases respectively, with 7 bases between them.

Only one count was recorded for this clone. This rearrangement joins TRBV14 to TRBJ2-7; 7 nucleotides align to TRBD1. The V gene's germline CDR1 is SGHDN and CDR2 FVKESK. This CDR3 region has 15 residues. The V and J ends lost 1 base and 2 bases, in that order; junction bases with no gene match: 5. The CDR3 coding sequence is TGTGCCAGCAGCCAAGGCAGGGGGAAAGCCTACGAGCAGTACTTC. It translates to CASSQGRGKAYEQYF. Looking up the rest from reference TRBV14 and TRBJ2-7 gives the full variable domain: EAGVTQFPSHSVIEKGQTVTLRCDPISGHDNLYWYRRVMGKEIKFLLHFVKESKQDESGMPNNRFLAERTGGTYSTLKVQPAELEDSGVYFCASSQGRGKAYEQYFGPGTRLTVT.

The sample holds one count of this clone. The chain recombines TRBV4-3 with TRBJ2-1; D perhaps matches TRBD2 (6 bases). V was pared by 1 base and J by 6 bases, with 13 bases between. From germline, CDR1 is LGHNA and CDR2 YSLEER. The CDR3 has 15 amino acids. CDR3 sequence (DNA): TGCGCCAGCAGCCAAGGGGGCTTGGGGGGCAATGAGCAGTTCTTC. Residues: CASSQGGLGGNEQFF.

The chain joins TRBV28 to TRBJ2-3, with 9 bases identical to TRBD2. The CDR3 covers 16 residues. With 7 bases clipped from V and 3 bases from J, the junction kept 11 bases outside the gene matches. Germline CDR1 MDHEN, CDR2 SYDVKM. CDR3 loop: CASTAGVAGVTDTQYF. Written as DNA, the CDR3 is TGTGCCAGCACCGCGGGGGTAGCGGGAGTGACAGATACGCAGTATTTT.

The V call is TRBV5-8, the J call TRBJ2-2, with a weak D call TRBD2 (6 bases). Germline assignment: CDR1 SGHTS and CDR2 YDEGEE. The CDR3 has 16 amino acids. Trimming left V 1 base short and J 1 base short, with 11 bases between. As DNA, the CDR3 is TGTGCCAGCAGCTTGAGTTGGGGGGTGAACACCGGGGAGCTGTTTTTT. Translating gives CASSLSWGVNTGELFF.

This clone was seen a handful of times. The chain combines TRBV29-1 with TRBJ2-5; D unclear. CDR3 length equals 13 residues. The germline CDR1 and CDR2 sequences are SQVTM and ANQGSEA. V was trimmed by 7 bases and J by 5 bases, leaving 17 bases between them. In nucleotides, the CDR3 is TGCAGCGCCCCATCGGGTCGAGAGGAGACCCAGTACTTC. Its protein product is CSAPSGREETQYF.

The chain combines TRBV16 with TRBJ2-7, with TRBD1 identical over 8 bases. Germline V gene data show CDR1 as KGHSY and CDR2 as FQNENV. This CDR3 contains 15 residues. V lost 3 bases and J lost 5; bases outside the gene matches: 9. This CDR3 reads CASSQGGQGAHEQYF. DNA for the CDR3: TGTGCCAGCAGCCAGGGAGGACAGGGCGCCCACGAGCAGTACTTC.

This clone has only one observation. The V call is TRBV2, the J call TRBJ2-5, with 8 bases identical to TRBD2. The ends lost 8 bases at V and 5 bases at J; junction bases unmatched: 4. CDR1 and CDR2 from the germline V gene are SNHLY and FYNNEI. The CDR3 contains 12 residues. CDR3 amino acids: CASRRLAETQYF. The CDR3 nucleotides read TGTGCCAGCCGCAGACTAGCGGAGACCCAGTACTTC.

CDR3 sequence: CASSLAGATYNSPLHF. The CDR3 DNA follows: TGTGCCAGCAGCTTAGCTGGAGCAACCTATAATTCACCCCTCCACTTT. The V gene is TRBV7-2, the J gene TRBJ1-6; D is unclear. The CDR3 runs 16 residues. From germline, CDR1 is SGHTA and CDR2 FQGNSA. V was shortened by 0 bases and J by 2 bases, with 8 bases between the two germline ends.

The gene calls are TRBV6-5 and TRBJ2-5, with a tentative D call TRBD2 (6 bases). The germline V gene has CDR1 MNHEY and CDR2 SVGAGI. This CDR3 is built from 15 residues. Trimming removed 5 bases from V and 5 bases from J, with 18 bases in between. CDR3 nucleotide sequence: TGTGCCAGCAGTCACCGACTAGAGGGTGGGGAGACCCAGTACTTC. Translated, it gives CASSHRLEGGETQYF.